This entry lists 30 T cell receptor beta chains sequenced from one sample in a study of cytomegalovirus exposure and HLA in healthy donors. Primers for the PCR totalled 60 Vbeta and 13 Jbeta. The repertoire was sequenced with immunoSEQ multiplex PCR; TCRdb's copy has only in-frame clones and lacks some. The table lists about 140,000 clones. Sequences were obtained from PBMCs. The receptors stem from a woman aged 18-30 years in good health and CMV-seronegative.

The chain uses TRBV11-2 and TRBJ2-1, with TRBD2 identical over 11 bases. J was trimmed by 8 bases and V by 5 bases; bases with no gene match: 8. The CDR3 is made up of 15 amino acids. Germline V lookup: CDR1 SGHAT, CDR2 FQNNGV. CDR3 nucleotide sequence: TGTGCCAGCAGCACACTAGCGGGAGTGGGGGATGAGCAGTTCTTC. Its translation: CASSTLAGVGDEQFF.

This rearrangement joins TRBV19 to TRBJ2-1; 13 positions match TRBD2. J lost 9 bases, V lost 2 bases, and 4 bases had no gene match. Germline V gene lookup returns CDR1 LNHDA and CDR2 SQIVND (reference sequence). CDR3 length: 15 amino acids. CDR3 in DNA: TGTGCCAGTAGTATACGACTAGCGGGAGGTATTGAGCAGTTCTTC. Its translation is CASSIRLAGGIEQFF.

The V and J genes are TRBV6-4 and TRBJ2-3; 10 bases agree with TRBD1. CDR3 size: 15 residues. Trimming cost V 5 bases and J 5 bases; bases outside gene matches: 7. The germline gives CDR1 MRHNA, CDR2 SNTAGT. The CDR3 nucleotides are TGTGCCAGCAGTATTGGACAGGGGGAGAAAGATACGCAGTATTTT. Protein product: CASSIGQGEKDTQYF.

The chain couples TRBV4-2 to TRBJ1-3; 7 nucleotides align to TRBD1. CDR3 length equals 15 residues. Germline lookup yields CDR1 LGHNA and CDR2 YNFKEQ. J lost 1 base, V lost 5 bases, and 5 bases had no gene match. The CDR3 DNA is TGTGCCAGCAGCGAAGGACAGGCGTCTGGAAACACCATATATTTT. It encodes CASSEGQASGNTIYF.

V is TRBV2 and J is TRBJ2-7, with a tentative D call TRBD2 (5 bases). The length of the CDR3 is 14 residues. Looked up from germline, CDR1 is SNHLY and CDR2 is FYNNEI. V was pared by 7 bases and J by 0 bases, with 13 bases between. CDR3 amino acids: CASKEAENSYEQYF. CDR3 DNA: TGTGCCAGCAAGGAGGCGGAGAACTCCTACGAGCAGTACTTC.

The chain has TRBV18 and TRBJ2-1; 12 positions match TRBD2. Germline values: CDR1 KGHSH, CDR2 LQKENI. V dropped 0 bases and J dropped 6; count of bases not matched to a gene: 3. This CDR3 is built from 16 residues. CDR3 nucleotides: TGTGCCAGCTCACCACCGACGGGACTAGCGGGCAATGAGCAGTTCTTC. Protein: CASSPPTGLAGNEQFF.

The chain couples TRBV14 to TRBJ1-2, with 7 bases that match TRBD1. Germline CDR1 SGHDN, CDR2 FVKESK. The CDR3 runs 15 residues. V dropped 4 bases and J dropped 7; count of bases not matched to a gene: 12. The CDR3: CASSLTGTDLVGYTF. CDR3 sequence (DNA): TGTGCCAGCAGCCTTACCGGGACAGACCTCGTTGGCTACACCTTC.

V and J are TRBV25-1 and TRBJ1-4, with D hard to call. CDR3 length equals 13 residues. The germline V gene has CDR1 MGHDK and CDR2 SYGVNS. Trimming took 8 bases from V and 5 from J, leaving 12 bases between them. CDR3 in amino acids: CASRYGPNEKLFF. For the CDR3, the DNA is TGTGCCAGCCGGTACGGTCCCAATGAAAAACTGTTTTTT. Based on the CDR3 plus reference TRBV25-1 and TRBJ1-4, the full variable domain is EADIYQTPRYLVIGTGKKITLECSQTMGHDKMYWYQQDPGMELHLIHYSYGVNSTEKGDLSSESTVSRIRTEHFPLTLESARPSHTSQYLCASRYGPNEKLFFGSGTQLSVL.

CDR3 nucleotide sequence: TGCAGCGTTGAAGATCTTAGTTGGGCCAAAAACATTCAGTACTTC. Translation: CSVEDLSWAKNIQYF. The chain uses TRBV29-1 and TRBJ2-4; D gene unclear. The CDR3 has 15 residues. Germline CDR1 SQVTM, CDR2 ANQGSEA. V dropped 0 bases and J dropped 1 base, with 10 bases sitting between them.

The chain joins TRBV5-1 to TRBJ2-7; 7 nucleotides agree with TRBD2. Trimming cost V 0 bases and J 0 bases; bases outside gene matches: 6. From germline, CDR1 is SGHRS and CDR2 YFSETQ. CDR3 length equals 16 residues. CDR3 loop: CASSLAGGSSSYEQYF. The CDR3 region has the DNA TGCGCCAGCAGCTTGGCTGGCGGGAGCAGCTCCTACGAGCAGTACTTC.

The rearrangement links TRBV11-2 to TRBJ2-2, with D possibly being TRBD1 (5 bases). The V gene's germline CDR1 is SGHAT and CDR2 FQNNGV. The CDR3 has 14 residues. With 5 bases removed from V and 5 bases from J, the gap between germline ends came to 12 bases. CDR3 in DNA: TGTGCCAGCAGCCAAAACAGGCCAACCGGGGAGCTGTTTTTT. It is translated as CASSQNRPTGELFF.

The V and J genes are TRBV18 and TRBJ2-7; TRBD1 might be the D (6 bases). The germline V gene has CDR1 KGHSH and CDR2 LQKENI. V was cut by 3 bases and J by 5 bases, with 14 bases left in between. The CDR3 sequence is 14 residues long. The CDR3, as DNA: TGTGCCAGCTCACCTGGGGGCAACCGTAACGAGCAGTACTTC. As protein: CASSPGGNRNEQYF.

V usage is TRBV7-9 and J usage is TRBJ2-3; D is possibly TRBD2 (6 bases). CDR3 size: 16 residues. Germline lookup yields CDR1 SEHNR and CDR2 FQNEAQ (reference sequence). Trimming cost V 5 bases and J 2 bases, with 17 bases left between them. DNA of the CDR3: TGTGCCAGCAGCCCAGAATCGGCTAGCGCCACAGATACGCAGTATTTT. It translates to CASSPESASATDTQYF.

V usage is TRBV7-6 and J usage is TRBJ2-2; possibly TRBD1 for D (6 bases). The CDR3 is 15 amino acids. Germline loops: CDR1 SGHVS, CDR2 FNYEAQ. Trimming stripped 6 bases from V and 7 bases from J, with 18 bases between. The DNA of the CDR3 is TGTGCCAGCAGTCAGCCCCGACAGGTCAGCGGGGAGCTGTTTTTT. It encodes CASSQPRQVSGELFF.

J is TRBJ2-7 and V is TRBV4-1; weak D call: TRBD1 (5 bases). V lost 0 bases and J lost 2, with 8 bases in between. Per germline, CDR1 MGHRA and CDR2 YSYEKL. This CDR3 region has 14 residues. CDR3 loop: CASSQDDSPYEQYF. The CDR3 nucleotides read TGCGCCAGCAGCCAAGACGACAGCCCCTACGAGCAGTACTTC.

The CDR3 region is CASSVTGTRSFQFF. DNA for the CDR3: TGTGCCAGCAGCGTCACCGGGACTAGAAGTTTCCAGTTCTTC. The V gene is TRBV5-4, the J gene TRBJ2-1; 8 bases map to TRBD2. The CDR3 is made up of 14 amino acids. CDR1 and CDR2 (germline): SGHNT, YYREEE (reference sequence). The trim removed 4 bases at V and 13 bases at J, leaving 13 bases unmatched.

V is TRBV6-5 and J is TRBJ2-7; 12 bases fit TRBD2. The CDR3 covers 14 residues. With 6 bases clipped from V and 5 bases from J, the junction kept 5 bases outside the gene matches. Per germline, CDR1 MNHEY and CDR2 SVGAGI. The CDR3 region has the DNA TGTGCCAGCAGCCGACTAGCGGGAGTACACGAGCAGTACTTC. This gives the protein CASSRLAGVHEQYF.

The J gene is TRBJ2-3, the V gene TRBV9; 11 bases map to TRBD2. The CDR3 is made up of 16 amino acids. The trim removed 3 bases at V and 2 bases at J, leaving 5 bases unmatched. The V gene's germline CDR1 is SGDLS and CDR2 YYNGEE. The CDR3 DNA follows: TGTGCCAGCAGCGCTCTAGCGGGAGGTATCACAGATACGCAGTATTTT. It encodes CASSALAGGITDTQYF.

The chain combines TRBV7-2 with TRBJ2-6, with 7 bases fitting TRBD1. The CDR3 contains 17 residues. Germline trimming cut 5 bases from V and 0 bases from J; bases unmatched to any gene: 7. Germline V gives CDR1 SGHTA, CDR2 FQGNSA. This chain's CDR3 is CASSGRDRASGANVLTF. CDR3 bases: TGTGCCAGCAGCGGCCGGGACAGAGCCTCTGGGGCCAACGTCCTGACTTTC.

V usage is TRBV28 and J usage is TRBJ1-2; D unclear. Germline V gene data show CDR1 as MDHEN and CDR2 as SYDVKM. The CDR3 consists of 13 residues. V was shortened by 3 bases and J by 4 bases, with 9 bases between the two germline ends. In DNA form, the CDR3 reads TGTGCCAGCAGTTTGGGCAGTACCTATGGCTACACCTTC. It translates to CASSLGSTYGYTF.

The chain combines TRBV5-3 with TRBJ2-4; a weak D match, TRBD2 (6 bases). TRBV5-3 is given ORF status, its function remaining uncertain. This CDR3 contains 15 residues. Trimming pared 4 bases from V and 0 bases from J, leaving 11 bases between. The CDR3 region has the DNA TGTGCCAGAAGCCAGGGACTGCAAGCCAAAAACATTCAGTACTTC. This codes for CARSQGLQAKNIQYF.

The V gene is TRBV6-6, the J gene TRBJ1-2; maybe TRBD1 (5 bases). The CDR3 extends over 13 amino acids. CDR1 MNHNY and CDR2 SVGAGI come from the germline V gene (reference sequence). Trimming removed 6 bases from V and 8 bases from J, with 16 bases in between. In DNA, the CDR3 is TGTGCCAGCAGCCTGGACCGCGGGGACGGCTACACCTTC. As protein: CASSLDRGDGYTF.

The rearrangement uses TRBV30 and TRBJ2-5; D gene uncertain. TRBJ2-7 matches the DNA end more closely, so the J call is doubtful. CDR1 and CDR2 (germline): GTSNPN, SVGIG (reference sequence). The CDR3 loop spans 14 amino acids. The CDR3 DNA sequence: TGTGCCTGGACGTGGGCAGGCTATCAATACGAGCAGTACTTC. Translation gives CAWTWAGYQYEQYF.

The chain is built from TRBV7-9 and TRBJ1-4, with 7 bases that match TRBD1. Germline CDR1 SEHNR, CDR2 FQNEAQ (reference sequence). The CDR3 contains 18 residues. The J segment lost 7 bases and the V segment lost 3 bases, leaving 17 bases of the junction unmatched. In DNA form, the CDR3 reads TGTGCCAGCAGCTTCTACACAGGGGAAGTTGGGACGCGTGAAAAACTGTTTTTT. This translates into CASSFYTGEVGTREKLFF.

The V gene is TRBV9, the J gene TRBJ2-2, with 8 bases fitting TRBD1. The trim removed 6 bases at V and 2 bases at J, leaving 3 bases unmatched. This CDR3 has 14 amino acids. Germline CDR1 is SGDLS and CDR2 is YYNGEE. DNA of the CDR3: TGTGCCAGCAAGACAGGGGCCAACACCGGGGAGCTGTTTTTT. Its protein is CASKTGANTGELFF.

The V and J genes are TRBV11-2 and TRBJ2-2; perhaps TRBD1 as D (5 bases). Trimming shortened V by 0 bases and J by 0 bases, and 8 bases separated the two germline ends. Per the germline V gene, CDR1 is SGHAT and CDR2 is FQNNGV. The CDR3 length is 16 residues. CDR3 region: CASSLDRAPNTGELFF. CDR3 coding DNA: TGTGCCAGCAGCTTAGACAGGGCTCCGAACACCGGGGAGCTGTTTTTT.

Here the CDR3 reads CASSQVTSVYNEQFF. The DNA of the CDR3 is TGTGCCAGCAGCCAGGTGACTAGCGTATACAATGAGCAGTTCTTC. The rearrangement uses TRBV14 and TRBJ2-1; 8 bases map to TRBD2. Germline V gene data show CDR1 as SGHDN and CDR2 as FVKESK. The CDR3 runs 15 residues. V trimming: 3 bases; J trimming: 4 bases; junction bases outside the gene matches: 5.

The CDR3 is CASSYGHEQFF. The CDR3, as DNA: TGTGCCAGCAGTTATGGGCATGAGCAGTTCTTC. The chain carries TRBV6-6 and TRBJ2-1; no clear D. The CDR3 runs 11 residues. Per germline, CDR1 MNHNY and CDR2 SVGAGI (reference sequence). The V end lost 3 bases, the J end lost 8 bases, and 5 bases lay between the germline ends.

This chain uses TRBV10-3 with TRBJ1-5; D ambiguous. CDR3 length equals 14 residues. V lost 2 bases and J lost 4, with 9 bases in between. Germline values: CDR1 ENHRY, CDR2 SYGVKD. CDR3 residues: CAISETGKNQPQHF. CDR3 bases: TGTGCCATCAGTGAGACGGGGAAAAATCAGCCCCAGCATTTT.

The genes are TRBV2 and TRBJ2-1; TRBD2 matches 8 bases. This CDR3 spans 16 amino acids. V lost 5 bases and J lost 5; bases outside the gene matches: 11. CDR1 and CDR2 (germline): SNHLY, FYNNEI. CDR3: CASSPDGLAVNNEQFF. CDR3 bases: TGTGCCAGCAGTCCTGATGGACTAGCAGTTAACAATGAGCAGTTCTTC.